The clone carrying this T cell receptor beta chain appeared many times. The antigen remains unidentified. The data belong to a study of T cells in Graves' hyperthyroidism and ophthalmopathy. The CDR3 runs to 16 residues. Germline CDR1 MNHNS, CDR2 SASEGT. Deletions cut 1 base from V and 4 bases from J, with 14 bases between. Notes on the study in general: By a 13 V-J model, ophthalmopathy was set apart from stable hyperthyroidism. Median prediction lead before ophthalmopathy onset was 6.5 to 7 months with the model.

TCR beta CDR3 sequences were amplified from RNA transcripts. HTBI primers drove first-round RT-PCR of the TCR CDR3. TCRdb ran MiXCR on the multiplex PCR reads and lists one entry per CDR3 protein. Counted here are a few hundred thousand distinct CDR3 sequences, about 45% occurring once; the ten biggest clones make up about 7.8%. Patients with uncontrolled infections, other autoimmune diseases, pregnancy or lactation were excluded. The chain carries TRBV6-1 and TRBJ1-5; D is undetermined. This receptor was obtained from a woman younger than 35 with Graves' hyperthyroidism. Sequences were obtained from peripheral blood or thyroid tissue (not recorded which). CDR3: CASSEVRERQNQPQHF. DNA of the CDR3: TGTGCCAGCAGTGAAGTCCGCGAGCGCCAGAATCAGCCCCAGCATTTT.